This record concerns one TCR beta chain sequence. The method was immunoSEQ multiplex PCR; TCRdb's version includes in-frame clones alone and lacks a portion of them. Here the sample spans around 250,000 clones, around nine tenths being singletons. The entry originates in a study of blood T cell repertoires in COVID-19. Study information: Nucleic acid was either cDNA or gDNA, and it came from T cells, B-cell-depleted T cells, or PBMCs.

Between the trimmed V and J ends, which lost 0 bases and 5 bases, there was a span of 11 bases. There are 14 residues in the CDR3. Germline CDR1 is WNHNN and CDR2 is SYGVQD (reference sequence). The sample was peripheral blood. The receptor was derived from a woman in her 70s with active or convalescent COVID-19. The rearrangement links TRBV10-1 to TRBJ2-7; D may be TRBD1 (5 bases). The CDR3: CASSESGKGHEQYF. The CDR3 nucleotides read TGCGCCAGCAGTGAGTCTGGCAAGGGGCACGAGCAGTACTTC.